What follows is one T cell receptor (beta chain) and its context. The data were obtained in a study of shared T cell receptors in the human thymus. The CDR3 is 17 amino acids. V lost 3 bases to trimming and J lost 0 bases; unmatched junction nucleotides: 8. CDR1 LNHNV and CDR2 YYDKDF come from the germline V gene (reference sequence). The table came from immunoSEQ multiplex PCR; TCRdb's copy has only in-frame clones and leaves some out. Of 600,000 or so clones in the sample, 80% to 90% were seen once. In addition, the sample was reused for a study of human thymus T cells. That investigation notes: Thymic material originated from resections removed in the course of corrective heart surgery.

J is TRBJ2-1 and V is TRBV15, with TRBD1 matching 7 bases. Sequencing used thymocytes. The sequence came from a boy under two years old with a congenital heart defect. This CDR3 is CATSSLTGDGSYNEQFF. CDR3 in DNA: TGTGCCACCAGCAGCTTAACAGGGGATGGCTCCTACAATGAGCAGTTCTTC.